This TCR beta chain comes out of a study of blood T cell repertoires in COVID-19. Overall study context: Sites in the United States, Italy and Spain provided acute and convalescent COVID-19 samples. Nucleic acid was either cDNA or gDNA, and it came from T cells, B-cell-depleted T cells, or PBMCs.

Trimming removed 3 bases from V and 2 bases from J; junction bases left unmatched: 7. Germline CDR1 reads SGHRS; CDR2 reads YFSETQ. The CDR3 runs to 16 residues. Source study methods: Reference gene primer amplification gave estimated nucleated cell counts. Measured with immunoSEQ multiplex PCR; TCRdb has only the in-frame clones, and not every one. V and J calls plus clone size are reproduced from that table; the DNA served to infer D and trimming. The sample has fewer than 400,000 clones; around 85% are singletons. This clonotype was obtained from a young woman with acute or convalescent COVID-19. This chain connects TRBV5-1 to TRBJ2-2, with 7 bases matching TRBD2. Sequenced sample: peripheral blood. CDR3 in amino acids: CASSSVTSANTGELFF. CDR3 coding DNA: TGCGCCAGCAGCTCCGTAACTAGCGCCAACACCGGGGAGCTGTTTTTT.